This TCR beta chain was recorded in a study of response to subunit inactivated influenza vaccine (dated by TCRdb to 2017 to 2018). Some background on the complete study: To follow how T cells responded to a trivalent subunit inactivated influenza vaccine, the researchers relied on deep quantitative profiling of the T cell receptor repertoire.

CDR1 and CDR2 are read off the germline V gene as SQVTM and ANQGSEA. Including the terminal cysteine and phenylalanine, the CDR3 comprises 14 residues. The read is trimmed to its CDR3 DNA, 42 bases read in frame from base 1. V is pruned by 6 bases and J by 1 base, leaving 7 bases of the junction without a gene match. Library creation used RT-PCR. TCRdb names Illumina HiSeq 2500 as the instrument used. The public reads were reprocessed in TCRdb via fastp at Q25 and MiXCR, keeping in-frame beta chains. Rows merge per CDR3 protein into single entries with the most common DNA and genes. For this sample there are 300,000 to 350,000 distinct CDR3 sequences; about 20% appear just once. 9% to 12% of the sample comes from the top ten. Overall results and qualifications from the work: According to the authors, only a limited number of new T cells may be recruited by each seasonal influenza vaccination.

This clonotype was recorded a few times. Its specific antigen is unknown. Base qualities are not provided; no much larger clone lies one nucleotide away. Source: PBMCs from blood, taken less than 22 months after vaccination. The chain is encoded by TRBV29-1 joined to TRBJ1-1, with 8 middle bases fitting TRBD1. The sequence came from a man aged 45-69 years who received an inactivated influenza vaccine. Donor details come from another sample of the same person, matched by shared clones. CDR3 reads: CSVPGQGGNTEAFF. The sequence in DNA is TGCAGCGTACCCGGACAGGGAGGGAACACTGAAGCTTTCTTT.